The 14 T cell receptor beta chains reported below all come from one sample, sequenced in a study of human T cells and chemical hapten exposure. A single record per CDR3 protein comes from TCRdb applying MiXCR to the RACE reads. Of a few hundred thousand distinct CDR3 sequences in the sample, approximately 5% were seen once. Noted time point: pre-sensitization, week 0. The treatment was: therapeutic diphenylcyclopropenone sensitization with weekly scalp DPC. The sequencing here drew on whole blood, taken in connection with sensitization to the hapten diphenylcyclopropenone (DPC). The receptors were sampled from a woman aged 18-35 years with alopecia areata. Some clones in this sample may be carry-over from other donors' samples.

The V call is TRBV10-3, the J call TRBJ1-6; D gene uncertain. CDR3 length equals 15 residues. With 6 bases removed from V and 0 bases from J, the gap between germline ends came to 9 bases. The germline V gene encodes CDR1 ENHRY and CDR2 SYGVKD. The CDR3 coding sequence is TGTGCCATCAGGCAGCAGAGCTCCTATAATTCACCCCTCCACTTT. Translated: CAIRQQSSYNSPLHF.

This clonotype was seen a handful of times. The chain carries TRBV7-2 and TRBJ2-5, with D perhaps being TRBD1 or TRBD2 (5 bases each). This CDR3 is 13 amino acids long. Looked up from germline, CDR1 is SGHTA and CDR2 is FQGNSA. Between the trimmed V and J ends, which lost 4 bases and 8 bases, there was a span of 14 bases. The DNA for the CDR3 is TGTGCCAGCAGCTCCGTTGGGGGAAGAACCCAGTACTTC. Its protein is CASSSVGGRTQYF. The full variable domain, in which reference TRBV7-2 and TRBJ2-5 provide the parts outside the CDR3, is GAGVSQSPSNKVTEKGKDVELRCDPISGHTALYWYRQSLGQGLEFLIYFQGNSAPDKSGLPSDRFSAERTGGSVSTLTIQRTQQEDSAVYLCASSSVGGRTQYFGPGTRLLVL.

Only a few counts were recorded for this clonotype. The rearrangement joins TRBV24-1 to TRBJ2-3, with D maybe TRBD1 (6 bases). The CDR3 consists of 13 residues. The ends were cut back, 7 bases at V and 2 bases at J, with 9 bases in the middle. The germline V gene has CDR1 KGHDR and CDR2 SFDVKD. The CDR3 nucleotides read TGTGCCACCAGCCGGGACACCACAGATACGCAGTATTTT. It specifies CATSRDTTDTQYF.

The chain links TRBV20-1 to TRBJ1-2; D uncertain. With 0 bases removed from V and 0 bases from J, the gap between germline ends came to 14 bases. The V gene's germline CDR1 is DFQATT and CDR2 SNEGSKA (reference sequence). The CDR3 length is 16 residues. The CDR3 loop reads CSARDGISQTNYGYTF. The CDR3 DNA is TGCAGTGCTAGAGATGGAATTTCACAGACTAACTATGGCTACACCTTC.

The chain couples TRBV5-6 to TRBJ1-2; 8 bases line up with TRBD1. The CDR3 contains 16 residues. The ends lost 1 base at V and 4 bases at J; junction bases unmatched: 9. The germline V gene has CDR1 SGHDT and CDR2 YYEEEE. CDR3 residues: CASSLSPTGEGYGYTF. In DNA, the CDR3 is TGTGCCAGCAGCTTGAGTCCGACAGGGGAAGGCTATGGCTACACCTTC. The full variable domain, with the rest looked up from reference TRBV5-6 and TRBJ1-2, is DAGVTQSPTHLIKTRGQQVTLRCSPKSGHDTVSWYQQALGQGPQFIFQYYEEEERQRGNFPDRFSGHQFPNYSSELNVNALLLGDSALYLCASSLSPTGEGYGYTFGSGTRLTVV.

The CDR3 sequence: CASSHTGGGYLKNIQYF. Written as DNA, the CDR3 is TGTGCCAGCAGCCATACAGGGGGCGGGTATCTCAAAAACATTCAGTACTTC. The chain joins TRBV4-2 to TRBJ2-4; TRBD1 agrees at 9 bases. The CDR3 has 17 residues. Trimming at V came to 3 bases and at J to 3 bases, leaving 9 bases not matched to a gene. Germline V gives CDR1 LGHNA, CDR2 YNFKEQ.

The chain couples TRBV10-3 to TRBJ2-3, with D perhaps matching TRBD1 (7 bases). CDR3 length: 14 residues. Trimming removed 3 bases at V and 7 bases at J, with 14 bases between. The V gene's germline CDR1 is ENHRY and CDR2 SYGVKD. The CDR3 is CAISDTRGDHTQYF. CDR3 nucleotides: TGTGCCATCAGTGATACCAGGGGGGACCATACGCAGTATTTT.

The rearrangement uses TRBV6-5 and TRBJ2-7, with a tentative D call TRBD2 (6 bases). The CDR3 runs to 14 residues. The germline gives CDR1 MNHEY, CDR2 SVGAGI. The ends were cut back, 4 bases at V and 6 bases at J, with 16 bases in the middle. The CDR3 region has the DNA TGTGCCAGCAGTTGGAAGGGGAGGCAAACCGAGCAGTACTTC. Translated: CASSWKGRQTEQYF.

This clonotype has at least ten counts. The chain combines TRBV12-3 or TRBV12-4 with TRBJ1-2, with unresolved D. V was trimmed by 2 bases and J by 6 bases, leaving 10 bases between them. This CDR3 has 13 amino acids. The CDR3 is CASSLRAVHGYTF. The CDR3 DNA reads TGTGCCAGCAGTTTACGGGCTGTTCATGGCTACACCTTC.

This clonotype was found a few times. The J gene is TRBJ2-1, the V gene TRBV6-5, with 9 positions matching TRBD2. This CDR3 is 15 amino acids long. Per the germline V gene, CDR1 is MNHEY and CDR2 is SVGAGI. V lost 5 bases, J lost 4 bases, and 6 bases stayed unmatched. CDR3: CASSPVAGAYNEQFF. DNA for the CDR3: TGTGCCAGCAGTCCCGTAGCGGGGGCTTACAATGAGCAGTTCTTC.

This clonotype was detected a few times. This chain connects TRBV7-2 to TRBJ1-2; no firm D call. This CDR3 spans 14 amino acids. The germline V gene has CDR1 SGHTA and CDR2 FQGNSA. V gave up 2 bases and J gave up 8 bases, with 15 bases separating them. The CDR3 sequence: CASSLIQSNRGYTF. The CDR3 coding sequence is TGTGCCAGCAGCTTAATCCAGTCCAACCGGGGCTACACCTTC.

This clonotype was counted at least ten times. V is TRBV20-1 and J is TRBJ2-7, with D perhaps matching TRBD1 (7 bases). Germline CDR1 DFQATT, CDR2 SNEGSKA (reference sequence). The CDR3 loop spans 15 amino acids. The germline V and J ends were trimmed by 1 base and 3 bases, with 16 bases remaining between them. For the CDR3, the DNA is TGCAGTGCTAGAGGCCGACAGGGAGGCTTCTACGAGCAGTACTTC. This sequence encodes CSARGRQGGFYEQYF.

This clonotype was recorded many times. The chain has TRBV24-1 and TRBJ2-7; 7 bases fit TRBD1. Germline CDR1 is KGHDR and CDR2 is SFDVKD. This CDR3 contains 12 residues. The V segment lost 6 bases and the J segment 6 bases; nucleotides outside the gene matches: 4. CDR3 amino acids: CATSLSGGEQYF. CDR3 nucleotide sequence: TGTGCCACCAGTTTGTCAGGGGGCGAGCAGTACTTC.

The chain carries TRBV14 and TRBJ1-6; D remains unclear. The germline V and J ends were trimmed by 4 bases and 6 bases, with 16 bases remaining between them. CDR3 length equals 16 residues. Germline V lookup: CDR1 SGHDN, CDR2 FVKESK. The CDR3 coding sequence is TGTGCCAGCAGCCCCACGGGCCGCAAGGGTAATTCACCCCTCCACTTT. Its protein product is CASSPTGRKGNSPLHF. Variable domain in full (rest from reference TRBV14 and TRBJ1-6): EAGVTQFPSHSVIEKGQTVTLRCDPISGHDNLYWYRRVMGKEIKFLLHFVKESKQDESGMPNNRFLAERTGGTYSTLKVQPAELEDSGVYFCASSPTGRKGNSPLHFGNGTRLTVT.